Described below is a single TCR beta chain sequence and its context. The V end was cut by 4 bases, the J end by 1 base, with 16 bases between. Germline V gene lookup returns CDR1 SGHTA and CDR2 FQGNSA. The CDR3 contains 16 residues. These data come from a study of response to subunit inactivated influenza vaccine. Each CDR3 protein is one row after TCRdb ran MiXCR on the RT-PCR reads. The data show 500,000 to 700,000 distinct CDR3 sequences, with approximately 20% seen just once and around 2.8% held by the top ten. In addition, the sample was reused for a study of T cells expressing NK-cell markers. From that paper: It was by 5'RACE template switching with UMIs that TCR beta cDNA was made. Sorted CD3+CD56-NKG2C+, CD3+CD56+NKG2C+ and CD3+CD56+NKG2C- T cells supplied the TCR beta repertoires. A range of about 1.0-8% of CD8+ T cells consisted of dominant NKG2C+ clonotypes in several donors.

The sequence derives from a man in his fifties who received an inactivated influenza vaccine. The gene calls are TRBV7-2 and TRBJ2-5; TRBD1 or TRBD2 may be the D gene (6 bases each). The material was CD4+ T cells sorted from PBMCs, obtained 11 to 12 days after vaccination. The CDR3 DNA is TGTGCCAGCAGCTCACAAGGGGGGTACCTCCAAGAGACCCAGTACTTC. This sequence encodes CASSSQGGYLQETQYF.